These T cell receptor beta chains were read from a single sample in a study of T cell clones after liver transplantation. Using immunoSEQ multiplex PCR, the repertoire was profiled, and TCRdb retains in-frame clones only, with some absent. The repertoire consists of some 9,000 clones, with around three quarters occurring once and the leading ten covering around 23%. The source material was CD8+ T cells from blood, sampled at the roughly 15-month timepoint. Source of these receptors: a human patient who received a liver transplant. Some of the T cells may derive from the graft donor. Both conserved end residues are part of each CDR3. The D gene is left open where the match is weak. Size is omitted from some rows. Given values are once, few, many or a class for expanded clones.

D	V	size	J	DNA	CDR3
TRBD1	TRBV7-2	NA	TRBJ2-6	TGTGCCAGCAGCTTACCGACAGGGGGCGACCTCTCTGGGGCCAACGTCCTGACTTTC	CASSLPTGGDLSGANVLTF
NA	TRBV14	NA	TRBJ2-1	TGTGCCAGCAGCCTAGCGGTCAATGAGCAGTTCTTC	CASSLAVNEQFF
NA	TRBV6-4	NA	TRBJ2-1	TGTGCCAGCAGTGCGGAGACGGGCTCCTACAATGAGCAGTTCTTC	CASSAETGSYNEQFF
NA	TRBV10-2	NA	TRBJ2-1	TGCGCCAGCAGTGAACTAGCTACCTACAATGAGCAGTTCTTC	CASSELATYNEQFF
NA	TRBV27	NA	TRBJ2-5	TGTGCCAGCAGTTTATCGGTAACGACAGCGAACCAAGAGACCCAGTACTTC	CASSLSVTTANQETQYF
NA	TRBV13	large	TRBJ1-4	TGTGCCAGCAGTTCCTGGGGGGAGGGCGAAAAACTGTTTTTT	CASSSWGEGEKLFF
TRBD1	TRBV29-1	NA	TRBJ2-5	TGCAGCGTTGAAAGGACAGGAGCCTCGGGTTTGGCCCAGTACTTC	CSVERTGASGLAQYF
NA	TRBV7-6	NA	TRBJ1-1	TGTGCCAGCAGCCTGGACCAGGGATCTGAAGCTTTCTTT	CASSLDQGSEAFF
TRBD2	TRBV7-6	NA	TRBJ2-1	TGTGCCAGCAGCCCTGGGACTAGCTCCTTCAATGAGCAGTTCTTC	CASSPGTSSFNEQFF
NA	TRBV27	NA	TRBJ2-7	TGTGCCAGCAGTTTATTAGGGCGCGAGCAGTACTTC	CASSLLGREQYF
NA	TRBV19	once	TRBJ1-5	TGTGCCAGTAGTAACTGGGGTTGGGGGCGCGATGGCAATCAGCCCCAGCATTTT	CASSNWGWGRDGNQPQHF
NA	TRBV30	NA	TRBJ1-1	TGTGCCTGGAGTGTTGGGGGATCGGGCGAAGCTTTCTTT	CAWSVGGSGEAFF
NA	TRBV19	NA	TRBJ2-1	TGTGCCAGTAGTGCCAAAAGTTATGAGCAGTTCTTC	CASSAKSYEQFF
NA	TRBV9	NA	TRBJ2-2	TGTGCCAGCAACGGAGGGCAGTACACCGGGGAGCTGTTTTTT	CASNGGQYTGELFF
NA	TRBV6-5	NA	TRBJ2-1	TGTGCCAGCAGTTACACGTTGGGGAATGAGCAGTTCTTC	CASSYTLGNEQFF
TRBD2	TRBV7-2	NA	TRBJ2-3	TGTGCCAGCAGCCTCACTAGCGGGAGAACAGATACGCAGTATTTT	CASSLTSGRTDTQYF
NA	TRBV6-1	few	TRBJ2-5	TGTGCCAGCTCTAGGCAGGAAGAGACCCAGTACTTC	CASSRQEETQYF
TRBD2	TRBV19	NA	TRBJ2-1	TGTGCCAGTAGTATCAACAGCGGGAGGGCCTTTAATGAGCAGTTCTTC	CASSINSGRAFNEQFF
TRBD2	TRBV18	NA	TRBJ2-1	TGTGCCAGCTCACCACCGCGGGGGGCGGCCCGTAATGAGCAGTTCTTC	CASSPPRGAARNEQFF
NA	TRBV6-1	few	TRBJ2-7	TGTGCCAGCAGTGAGCTCCCAGGGACCCACGAGCAGTACTTC	CASSELPGTHEQYF
NA	TRBV6-1	few	TRBJ2-2	TGTGCCAGCAGTGACCGTAGGGGGATGGTCGCCGGGGAGCTGTTTTTT	CASSDRRGMVAGELFF
TRBD1	TRBV28	few	TRBJ1-5	TGTGCCAGCAGTTTTCCGGGACAGAGCTTACTTAGCAATCAGCCCCAGCATTTT	CASSFPGQSLLSNQPQHF
TRBD1	TRBV27	NA	TRBJ1-6	TGTGCCAGCAGCATTGGGACAGGGCATTCACCCCTCCACTTT	CASSIGTGHSPLHF
NA	TRBV2	NA	TRBJ1-5	TGTGCCAGCAGTAACCGGGACTATAGCAATCAGCCCCAGCATTTT	CASSNRDYSNQPQHF
NA	TRBV9	NA	TRBJ1-1	TGTGCCAGCAGCGTAGCCCTGTCGAACACTGAAGCTTTCTTT	CASSVALSNTEAFF
TRBD1	TRBV4-3	NA	TRBJ2-3	TGCGCCAGCAGCCAAGGGACAGGGACAGATACGCAGTATTTT	CASSQGTGTDTQYF
NA	TRBV7-9	NA	TRBJ2-7	TGTGCCAGCAGCTTAGAGGGGTTGGGCAGGGGCCTCGAGCAGTACTTC	CASSLEGLGRGLEQYF